The rows below give T cell receptor beta chains drawn from one sample of a study of low-dose radiotherapy and immunotherapy resistance in tumors. From the reads, TCRdb called clonotypes with MiXCR, one entry per CDR3 protein. The sample yields roughly 36,000 distinct CDR3 sequences, roughly 28% seen once. The sequencing used PBMCs, collected before treatment. Receptors were obtained from a male donor with gallbladder cancer. Each CDR3 is given with its conserved first and last residue. Fields, in order: clone size, CDR3 length, J gene, V gene, D gene, CDR3 protein, CDR3 DNA. A D gene is named only where the DNA matches it firmly. The size entry is marked missing in some rows and otherwise reads once, few, many or a size class.

clone size: medium-sized; CDR3 length: 15; J gene: TRBJ1-4; V gene: TRBV28; D gene: TRBD1; CDR3 protein: CASSSQGQGHEKLFF; CDR3 DNA: TGTGCCAGCTCTAGCCAGGGACAGGGTCACGAAAAACTGTTTTTT
clone size: many; CDR3 length: 16; J gene: TRBJ2-1; V gene: TRBV6-1; D gene: TRBD1; CDR3 protein: CASGSVGTGNTGEQFF; CDR3 DNA: TGTGCCAGCGGTTCTGTGGGGACAGGCAATACGGGGGAGCAGTTCTTC
clone size: NA; CDR3 length: 15; J gene: TRBJ1-1; V gene: TRBV5-1; D gene: NA; CDR3 protein: CASSLVLGQPTEAFF; CDR3 DNA: TGCGCCAGCAGCTTGGTTTTGGGGCAGCCCACTGAAGCTTTCTTT
clone size: many; CDR3 length: 17; J gene: TRBJ2-3; V gene: TRBV5-4; D gene: TRBD2; CDR3 protein: CASSWTSGGAGIDTQYF; CDR3 DNA: TGTGCCAGCAGCTGGACTAGCGGGGGGGCTGGTATAGATACGCAGTATTTT
clone size: NA; CDR3 length: 14; J gene: TRBJ1-4; V gene: TRBV28; D gene: NA; CDR3 protein: CATRGGATNEKLFF; CDR3 DNA: TGTGCCACTCGTGGGGGGGCCACTAATGAAAAACTGTTTTTT
clone size: medium-sized; CDR3 length: 14; J gene: TRBJ1-1; V gene: TRBV28; D gene: NA; CDR3 protein: CASSSGQFDTEAFF; CDR3 DNA: TGTGCCAGCAGTTCCGGACAGTTTGACACTGAAGCTTTCTTT
clone size: many; CDR3 length: 11; J gene: TRBJ2-7; V gene: TRBV5-1; D gene: NA; CDR3 protein: CASSGRDEQYF; CDR3 DNA: TGCGCCAGCAGTGGTCGGGACGAGCAGTACTTC
clone size: many; CDR3 length: 14; J gene: TRBJ2-1; V gene: TRBV20-1; D gene: TRBD2; CDR3 protein: CSAMSTSGSYEQFF; CDR3 DNA: TGCAGTGCTATGTCGACTAGCGGGAGTTATGAGCAGTTCTTC
clone size: few; CDR3 length: 13; J gene: TRBJ2-7; V gene: TRBV12-3/TRBV12-4; D gene: NA; CDR3 protein: CASRGKNTYEQYF; CDR3 DNA: TGTGCCAGCAGAGGTAAAAACACCTACGAGCAGTACTTC
clone size: many; CDR3 length: 16; J gene: TRBJ2-3; V gene: TRBV2; D gene: NA; CDR3 protein: CASSDYRGSPQSTQYF; CDR3 DNA: TGTGCCAGCAGTGATTATAGGGGTAGCCCGCAGTCCACGCAGTATTTT
clone size: once; CDR3 length: 15; J gene: TRBJ2-1; V gene: TRBV5-6; D gene: NA; CDR3 protein: CASSRRTTLSNEQFF; CDR3 DNA: TGTGCCAGCAGCCGTCGGACCACTCTGAGTAATGAGCAGTTCTTC
clone size: many; CDR3 length: 12; J gene: TRBJ2-7; V gene: TRBV6-1; D gene: NA; CDR3 protein: CASSGSWSEQYF; CDR3 DNA: TGTGCCAGCAGCGGGAGTTGGTCCGAGCAGTACTTC
clone size: many; CDR3 length: 17; J gene: TRBJ2-2; V gene: TRBV11-2; D gene: TRBD2; CDR3 protein: CASRSIRGGANTGELFF; CDR3 DNA: TGTGCCAGCCGCTCCATACGGGGGGGGGCCAACACCGGGGAGCTGTTTTTT
clone size: many; CDR3 length: 15; J gene: TRBJ2-2; V gene: TRBV12-3/TRBV12-4; D gene: TRBD1; CDR3 protein: CASTPGTGEDGELFF; CDR3 DNA: TGTGCCAGCACTCCCGGGACAGGGGAAGACGGGGAGCTGTTTTTT
clone size: many; CDR3 length: 14; J gene: TRBJ2-5; V gene: TRBV28; D gene: NA; CDR3 protein: CASSPDVGQETQYF; CDR3 DNA: TGTGCCAGCAGCCCAGACGTGGGTCAAGAGACCCAGTACTTC
clone size: NA; CDR3 length: 15; J gene: TRBJ2-7; V gene: TRBV15; D gene: TRBD1; CDR3 protein: CATSRARTGGGEQYF; CDR3 DNA: TGTGCCACCAGCAGAGCGCGGACAGGGGGGGGGGAGCAGTACTTC
clone size: NA; CDR3 length: 11; J gene: TRBJ2-1; V gene: TRBV19; D gene: TRBD2; CDR3 protein: CATIAGPEQFF; CDR3 DNA: TGTGCCACTATAGCGGGACCTGAGCAGTTCTTC
clone size: many; CDR3 length: 15; J gene: TRBJ2-5; V gene: TRBV4-1; D gene: NA; CDR3 protein: CASSQWEGAGETQYF; CDR3 DNA: TGCGCCAGCAGCCAATGGGAAGGGGCAGGAGAGACCCAGTACTTC
clone size: NA; CDR3 length: 17; J gene: TRBJ1-5; V gene: TRBV5-5; D gene: TRBD1; CDR3 protein: CASSLSYRGMGNQPQHF; CDR3 DNA: TGTGCCAGCAGCTTGTCTTACAGGGGGATGGGTAATCAGCCCCAGCATTTT
clone size: many; CDR3 length: 16; J gene: TRBJ2-2; V gene: TRBV13; D gene: TRBD2; CDR3 protein: CASSFWAGDGTGELFF; CDR3 DNA: TGTGCCAGCAGCTTTTGGGCGGGAGACGGAACCGGGGAGCTGTTTTTT
clone size: NA; CDR3 length: 14; J gene: TRBJ2-7; V gene: TRBV6-1; D gene: TRBD2; CDR3 protein: CASSYREGTYEQYF; CDR3 DNA: TGTGCCAGCAGTTATCGGGAGGGGACCTACGAGCAGTACTTC
clone size: many; CDR3 length: 19; J gene: TRBJ2-1; V gene: TRBV18; D gene: NA; CDR3 protein: CASSPRGGPRDPLYNEQFF; CDR3 DNA: TGTGCCAGCTCACCACGGGGGGGGCCCAGAGACCCCTTATACAATGAGCAGTTCTTC
clone size: medium-sized; CDR3 length: 12; J gene: TRBJ2-3; V gene: TRBV11-2; D gene: TRBD2; CDR3 protein: CASSLTSGSAHF; CDR3 DNA: TGTGCCAGCAGCCTGACTAGCGGGAGCGCCCATTTT
clone size: few; CDR3 length: 13; J gene: TRBJ2-5; V gene: TRBV5-4; D gene: NA; CDR3 protein: CASSLSGQETQYF; CDR3 DNA: TGTGCCAGCAGTCTTAGCGGCCAAGAGACCCAGTACTTC
clone size: few; CDR3 length: 14; J gene: TRBJ1-4; V gene: TRBV28; D gene: TRBD1; CDR3 protein: CASGTVGQVEKLFF; CDR3 DNA: TGTGCCAGCGGTACTGTAGGACAGGTCGAAAAACTGTTTTTT
clone size: many; CDR3 length: 14; J gene: TRBJ2-7; V gene: TRBV21-1; D gene: NA; CDR3 protein: CASSSQGERYEQYF; CDR3 DNA: TGTGCCAGCAGCTCCCAGGGTGAACGGTACGAGCAGTACTTC
clone size: NA; CDR3 length: 18; J gene: TRBJ2-1; V gene: TRBV9; D gene: TRBD2; CDR3 protein: CASSGEEGLAGVENEQFF; CDR3 DNA: TGTGCCAGCAGCGGGGAGGAGGGACTAGCGGGAGTGGAAAATGAGCAGTTCTTC
clone size: NA; CDR3 length: 14; J gene: TRBJ2-7; V gene: TRBV6-2/TRBV6-3; D gene: NA; CDR3 protein: CASKETGNIYEQYF; CDR3 DNA: TGTGCCAGCAAGGAGACAGGAAATATCTACGAGCAGTACTTC
clone size: many; CDR3 length: 16; J gene: TRBJ1-6; V gene: TRBV7-2; D gene: TRBD1; CDR3 protein: CASSLGTGQRNSPLHF; CDR3 DNA: TGTGCCAGCAGCTTAGGCACGGGACAGCGCAATTCACCCCTCCACTTT
clone size: many; CDR3 length: 14; J gene: TRBJ2-1; V gene: TRBV29-1; D gene: TRBD2; CDR3 protein: CSARGGLAYNEQFF; CDR3 DNA: TGCAGCGCCCGGGGTGGACTAGCTTACAATGAGCAGTTCTTC
clone size: many; CDR3 length: 16; J gene: TRBJ2-1; V gene: TRBV12-2; D gene: NA; CDR3 protein: CASSWTSGSSYNEQFF; CDR3 DNA: TGTGCAAGTTCATGGACCTCCGGGAGCTCCTACAATGAGCAGTTCTTC
clone size: many; CDR3 length: 13; J gene: TRBJ2-2; V gene: TRBV6-2/TRBV6-3; D gene: NA; CDR3 protein: CASSYGATGELFF; CDR3 DNA: TGTGCCAGCAGTTACGGTGCCACCGGGGAGCTGTTTTTT
clone size: many; CDR3 length: 16; J gene: TRBJ2-6; V gene: TRBV5-1; D gene: NA; CDR3 protein: CASSNPMGFGANVLTF; CDR3 DNA: TGTGCCAGCAGTAATCCTATGGGGTTCGGGGCCAACGTCCTGACTTTC
clone size: many; CDR3 length: 14; J gene: TRBJ1-5; V gene: TRBV5-1; D gene: NA; CDR3 protein: CASSVDGNNQPQHF; CDR3 DNA: TGCGCCAGCAGCGTGGACGGGAACAATCAGCCCCAGCATTTT
clone size: many; CDR3 length: 15; J gene: TRBJ2-3; V gene: TRBV11-3; D gene: NA; CDR3 protein: CASSLDWTDTDTQYF; CDR3 DNA: TGTGCCAGCAGCTTAGATTGGACCGACACAGATACGCAGTATTTT
clone size: NA; CDR3 length: 15; J gene: TRBJ2-3; V gene: TRBV7-9; D gene: NA; CDR3 protein: CASSSTPRLGDTQYF; CDR3 DNA: TGTGCCAGCAGCTCCACCCCGCGGCTAGGGGATACGCAGTATTTT
clone size: medium-sized; CDR3 length: 18; J gene: TRBJ1-3; V gene: TRBV5-1; D gene: NA; CDR3 protein: CASGPNYRDSSSGNTIYF; CDR3 DNA: TGCGCCAGCGGGCCAAACTATCGGGACTCAAGCTCTGGAAACACCATATATTTT
clone size: many; CDR3 length: 15; J gene: TRBJ2-3; V gene: TRBV12-3/TRBV12-4; D gene: TRBD1; CDR3 protein: CASSWDRVGTDTQYF; CDR3 DNA: TGTGCCAGCAGCTGGGACAGGGTAGGCACAGATACGCAGTATTTT
clone size: medium-sized; CDR3 length: 13; J gene: TRBJ1-1; V gene: TRBV5-1; D gene: NA; CDR3 protein: CASSLVEGTEAFF; CDR3 DNA: TGCGCCAGCAGCTTGGTGGAAGGGACTGAAGCTTTCTTT
clone size: many; CDR3 length: 15; J gene: TRBJ2-1; V gene: TRBV29-1; D gene: TRBD2; CDR3 protein: CSVGLLAGSLGEQFF; CDR3 DNA: TGCAGCGTTGGCTTACTAGCGGGAAGTCTCGGTGAGCAGTTCTTC
clone size: many; CDR3 length: 15; J gene: TRBJ2-3; V gene: TRBV7-2; D gene: TRBD2; CDR3 protein: CASTQGLAGGNTQYF; CDR3 DNA: TGTGCCAGCACCCAAGGGCTAGCGGGGGGAAATACGCAGTATTTT
clone size: NA; CDR3 length: 13; J gene: TRBJ1-4; V gene: TRBV19; D gene: TRBD1; CDR3 protein: CASDRGSLGKLFF; CDR3 DNA: TGTGCCAGCGACAGGGGGAGCTTGGGGAAACTGTTTTTT
clone size: many; CDR3 length: 15; J gene: TRBJ2-7; V gene: TRBV27; D gene: TRBD2; CDR3 protein: CATRGTSGRSREQYF; CDR3 DNA: TGTGCCACCAGGGGAACTAGCGGGAGATCGCGAGAGCAGTACTTC
clone size: many; CDR3 length: 15; J gene: TRBJ2-2; V gene: TRBV3-1; D gene: NA; CDR3 protein: CASSPRRTNTGELFF; CDR3 DNA: TGTGCCAGCAGCCCCCGGAGGACGAACACCGGGGAGCTGTTTTTT
clone size: NA; CDR3 length: 17; J gene: TRBJ1-1; V gene: TRBV27; D gene: TRBD1; CDR3 protein: CASSLPGTGSMNTEAFF; CDR3 DNA: TGTGCCAGCAGTTTGCCCGGGACAGGGTCCATGAACACTGAAGCTTTCTTT
clone size: once; CDR3 length: 16; J gene: TRBJ2-7; V gene: TRBV7-8; D gene: TRBD1; CDR3 protein: CASSLRGQGSSYEQYF; CDR3 DNA: TGTGCCAGCAGCTTACGTGGACAGGGTAGTTCCTACGAGCAGTACTTC
clone size: NA; CDR3 length: 13; J gene: TRBJ1-5; V gene: TRBV6-2/TRBV6-3; D gene: NA; CDR3 protein: CASTSLPGQPQHF; CDR3 DNA: TGTGCCAGCACCTCCCTGCCGGGCCAGCCCCAGCATTTT
clone size: many; CDR3 length: 14; J gene: TRBJ1-2; V gene: TRBV7-3; D gene: NA; CDR3 protein: CASSQRGGTYGYTF; CDR3 DNA: TGTGCCAGCAGCCAACGCGGGGGCACCTATGGCTACACCTTC
clone size: few; CDR3 length: 15; J gene: TRBJ2-2; V gene: TRBV6-1; D gene: TRBD2; CDR3 protein: CATGLIAGDTGELFF; CDR3 DNA: TGTGCCACCGGGTTAATAGCGGGAGACACCGGGGAGCTGTTTTTT
clone size: many; CDR3 length: 16; J gene: TRBJ2-1; V gene: TRBV12-3/TRBV12-4; D gene: TRBD2; CDR3 protein: CASSLVAGGPLNEQFF; CDR3 DNA: TGTGCCAGCAGTTTAGTTGCGGGGGGGCCTCTCAATGAGCAGTTCTTC
clone size: NA; CDR3 length: 15; J gene: TRBJ2-1; V gene: TRBV12-3/TRBV12-4; D gene: NA; CDR3 protein: CASSTWTNSYNEQFF; CDR3 DNA: TGTGCCAGCAGCACCTGGACTAACTCCTACAATGAGCAGTTCTTC